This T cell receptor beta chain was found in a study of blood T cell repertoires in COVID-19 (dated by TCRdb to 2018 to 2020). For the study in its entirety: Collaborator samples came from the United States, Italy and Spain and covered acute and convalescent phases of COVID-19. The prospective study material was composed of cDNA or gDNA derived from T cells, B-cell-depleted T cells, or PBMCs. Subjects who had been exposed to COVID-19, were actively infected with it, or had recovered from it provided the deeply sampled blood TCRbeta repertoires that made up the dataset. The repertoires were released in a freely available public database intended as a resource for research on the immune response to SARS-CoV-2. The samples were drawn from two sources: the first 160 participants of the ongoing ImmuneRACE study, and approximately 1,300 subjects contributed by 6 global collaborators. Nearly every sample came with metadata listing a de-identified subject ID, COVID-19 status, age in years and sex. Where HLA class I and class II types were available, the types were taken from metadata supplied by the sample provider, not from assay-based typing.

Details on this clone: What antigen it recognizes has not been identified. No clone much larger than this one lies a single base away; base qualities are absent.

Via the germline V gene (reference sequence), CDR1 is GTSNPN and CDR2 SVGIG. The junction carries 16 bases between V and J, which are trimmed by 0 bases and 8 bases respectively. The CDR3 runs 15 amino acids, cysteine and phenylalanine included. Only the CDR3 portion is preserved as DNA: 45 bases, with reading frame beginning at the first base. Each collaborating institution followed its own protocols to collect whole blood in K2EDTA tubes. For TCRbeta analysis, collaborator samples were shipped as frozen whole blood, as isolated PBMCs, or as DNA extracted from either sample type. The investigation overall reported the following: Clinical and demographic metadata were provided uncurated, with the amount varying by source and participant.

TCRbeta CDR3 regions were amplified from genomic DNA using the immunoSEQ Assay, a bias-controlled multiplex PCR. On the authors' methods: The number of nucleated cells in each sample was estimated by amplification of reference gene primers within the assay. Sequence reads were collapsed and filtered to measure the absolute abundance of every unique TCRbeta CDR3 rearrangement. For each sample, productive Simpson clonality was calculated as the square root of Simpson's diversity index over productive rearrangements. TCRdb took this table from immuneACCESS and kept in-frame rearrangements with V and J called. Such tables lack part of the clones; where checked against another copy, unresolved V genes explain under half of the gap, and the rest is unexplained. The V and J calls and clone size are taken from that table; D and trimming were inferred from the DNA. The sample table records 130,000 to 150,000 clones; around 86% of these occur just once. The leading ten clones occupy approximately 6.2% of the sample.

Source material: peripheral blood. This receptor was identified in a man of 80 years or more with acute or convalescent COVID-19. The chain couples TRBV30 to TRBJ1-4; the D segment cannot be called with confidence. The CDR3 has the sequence CAWSVLNTRGEKLFF. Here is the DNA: TGTGCCTGGAGTGTACTCAATACACGAGGGGAAAAACTGTTTTTT.